Presented here are 16 T cell receptor beta chains from one specimen sequenced in a study of blood T cell repertoires in COVID-19. TCRdb's copy holds only in-frame clones and misses some; the assay was immunoSEQ multiplex PCR. Of 350,000 to 400,000 clones listed, 87% are singletons. The sequencing sample was made of PBMCs or T cells enriched from blood (not recorded which). All receptors come from a man aged 35-49 years in a cohort exposed to, infected with or recovered from COVID-19 (not recorded which).

This rearrangement joins TRBV2 to TRBJ2-1, with 8 bases matching TRBD2. The CDR3 is 17 amino acids. V was clipped by 8 bases and J by 7 bases; unmatched bases: 19. In germline, CDR1 is SNHLY, CDR2 FYNNEI. The CDR3 nucleotides are TGTGCCAGCGGTCAACCCGGGACTAGTGGTGTCGGTAATGAGCAGTTCTTC. It codes for CASGQPGTSGVGNEQFF.

The rearrangement links TRBV4-1 to TRBJ2-1; 11 bases agree with TRBD2. Germline V CDR1 and CDR2: MGHRA, YSYEKL. This CDR3 comprises 16 residues. With V trimmed by 0 bases and J by 4 bases, 2 bases remained unmatched. The CDR3 region has the DNA TGCGCCAGCAGCCAAGACACTAGCGGGGGATACAATGAGCAGTTCTTC. Its protein is CASSQDTSGGYNEQFF.

This clone was seen just once. The chain combines TRBV18 with TRBJ2-1; TRBD2 matches 13 bases. V was clipped by 2 bases and J by 4 bases; unmatched bases: 8. The CDR3 has 18 residues. Germline V gene sequence: CDR1 KGHSH, CDR2 LQKENI. The CDR3 loop reads CASSPNSGLAGIYNEQFF. The CDR3 DNA reads TGTGCCAGCTCACCAAATTCGGGACTAGCGGGAATATACAATGAGCAGTTCTTC.

This chain connects TRBV29-1 to TRBJ1-2; D might be TRBD1 (5 bases). CDR1 and CDR2 (germline): SQVTM, ANQGSEA. Trimming pared 4 bases from V and 3 bases from J, leaving 9 bases between. The CDR3 extends over 12 amino acids. CDR3 protein: CSVGKGDYGYTF. The CDR3 DNA is TGCAGCGTTGGAAAAGGGGACTATGGCTACACCTTC. Full variable domain (rest looked up from reference TRBV29-1 and TRBJ1-2): SAVISQKPSRDICQRGTSLTIQCQVDSQVTMMFWYRQQPGQSLTLIATANQGSEATYESGFVIDKFPISRPNLTFSTLTVSNMSPEDSSIYLCSVGKGDYGYTFGSGTRLTVV.

The rearrangement joins TRBV11-2 to TRBJ2-7, with D perhaps TRBD1 (5 bases). The CDR3 length is 15 residues. Germline V CDR1 and CDR2: SGHAT, FQNNGV. V lost 2 bases, J lost 5 bases, and 16 bases lay in between. The CDR3 DNA is TGTGCCAGCAGCTTAATAAGGGAAAGGGGTAACGAGCAGTACTTC. It is translated as CASSLIRERGNEQYF.

The chain uses TRBV6-5 and TRBJ1-6; D ambiguous. Trimming left V 9 bases short and J 7 bases short, with 19 bases between. This CDR3 is built from 15 residues. In germline, CDR1 is MNHEY, CDR2 SVGAGI. The CDR3 loop reads CASGWVEVRNSPLHF. As DNA, the CDR3 is TGTGCCAGTGGATGGGTGGAGGTCAGAAATTCACCCCTCCACTTT.

This clone came up once. V usage is TRBV4-1 and J usage is TRBJ2-5; possible D gene TRBD1, 5 bases. The germline gives CDR1 MGHRA, CDR2 YSYEKL. V dropped 4 bases and J dropped 0 bases, with 18 bases sitting between them. This CDR3 comprises 17 residues. The CDR3 region has the DNA TGCGCCAGCAGCCCAGCCGGAAGGGGCTTGTACCAAGAGACCCAGTACTTC. It specifies CASSPAGRGLYQETQYF.

V gene TRBV30 combines with J gene TRBJ1-2, with 7 bases aligning to TRBD1. The CDR3 extends over 13 amino acids. Germline lookup yields CDR1 GTSNPN and CDR2 SVGIG (reference sequence). J lost 7 bases, V lost 6 bases, and 11 bases had no gene match. DNA for the CDR3: TGTGCCTGCCCAAGACAGGGCGTCCCTGGCTACACCTTC. It yields the protein CACPRQGVPGYTF.

The chain joins TRBV3-1 (or the pseudogene TRBV3-2) to TRBJ1-2, with 8 bases matching TRBD1. Germline CDR1 and CDR2: LGHDT and YNNKEL (reference sequence). The trim removed 3 bases at V and 6 bases at J, leaving 9 bases unmatched. The CDR3 is 15 residues long. In nucleotides, the CDR3 is TGTGCCAGCAGCCATGGGAGGACAGGGCGGCATGGCTACACCTTC. This gives the protein CASSHGRTGRHGYTF.

The chain recombines TRBV5-1 with TRBJ1-1, with a weak D call TRBD1 (5 bases). V shed 2 bases and J shed 0 bases, with 11 bases lying between them. This CDR3 contains 15 residues. The V gene's germline CDR1 is SGHRS and CDR2 YFSETQ. The CDR3 protein is CASSFYGGMNTEAFF. DNA for the CDR3: TGCGCCAGCAGCTTCTATGGGGGGATGAACACTGAAGCTTTCTTT.

The genes are TRBV30 and TRBJ2-5; possibly TRBD2 for D (7 bases). The V gene lost 0 bases and the J gene lost 4 bases, with 15 bases spanning the gap. CDR3 length equals 15 residues. The V gene's germline CDR1 is GTSNPN and CDR2 SVGIG (reference sequence). The CDR3 is CAWSVHGGLRETQYF. The DNA for the CDR3 is TGTGCCTGGAGTGTACACGGGGGGCTTCGAGAGACCCAGTACTTC.

This chain joins TRBV29-1 and TRBJ1-1, with D possibly TRBD1 on 5 matching bases. Germline V CDR1 and CDR2: SQVTM, ANQGSEA. The CDR3 has 14 amino acids. The V end lost 4 bases, the J end lost 4 bases, and 16 bases lay between the germline ends. Here the CDR3 DNA reads TGCAGCGTTGTGCCAGGAGGGGTGAGCACTGAAGCTTTCTTT. It translates to CSVVPGGVSTEAFF.

The rearrangement joins TRBV7-8 to TRBJ2-2; TRBD2 matches 12 bases. The CDR3 runs to 16 residues. The V segment lost 5 bases and the J segment 7 bases; nucleotides outside the gene matches: 8. Germline CDR1 and CDR2: SGHVS and FQNEAQ. CDR3 in amino acids: CASSHRLAGDVGELFF. CDR3 DNA sequence: TGTGCCAGCAGCCACCGACTAGCGGGAGATGTCGGGGAGCTGTTTTTT.

The chain recombines TRBV28 with TRBJ1-2; weak D call: TRBD1 (5 bases). The CDR3 is 12 amino acids. Germline CDR1 reads MDHEN; CDR2 reads SYDVKM. Between the trimmed V and J ends, which lost 7 bases and 4 bases, there was a span of 10 bases. The DNA of the CDR3 is TGTGCCAGCAAATACGGGGGCTATGGCTACACCTTC. Its protein is CASKYGGYGYTF.

The chain recombines TRBV7-9 with TRBJ2-2; 10 nucleotides line up with TRBD2. V gave up 5 bases and J gave up 2 bases; unmatched junction bases: 8. The CDR3 has 17 amino acids. Germline CDR1 and CDR2: SEHNR and FQNEAQ (reference sequence). Written as DNA, the CDR3 is TGTGCCAGCAGCCCCCCGCGACTAGCGGGTAACACCGGGGAGCTGTTTTTT. The encoded protein is CASSPPRLAGNTGELFF.

The chain joins TRBV3-1 (or the pseudogene TRBV3-2) to TRBJ1-2, with TRBD1 matching over 8 bases. J lost 4 bases, V lost 0 bases, and 1 base had no gene match. The length of the CDR3 is 14 residues. Germline V gene sequence: CDR1 LGHDT, CDR2 YNNKEL (reference sequence). CDR3 DNA: TGTGCCAGCAGCCAAGACCAGGGGGCCTATGGCTACACCTTC. It specifies CASSQDQGAYGYTF.